What follows is one T cell receptor beta chain and its context. Antigen unknown. The sample belongs to a study of PD-1 blockade in classical Hodgkin lymphoma. Data came from immunoSEQ multiplex PCR; TCRdb stores just in-frame clones and leaves some out. Among about 45,000 clones listed, approximately 70% were seen once. With no exception, relapse followed autologous stem cell transplantation in all patients, and brentuximab vedotin exposure varied. Findings and limits, study-wide: Baseline diversity resembling that of newly diagnosed patients was seen in complete responders. Patients who initiated nivolumab within 1 year of ASCT were excluded.

Germline CDR1 is SNHLY and CDR2 is FYNNEI. This CDR3 has 14 amino acids. Trimming left V 1 base short and J 3 bases short, with 9 bases between. The starting material was peripheral blood mononuclear cells (PBMCs), obtained before the second cycle of nivolumab. The V gene is TRBV2, the J gene TRBJ1-2, with D tentatively TRBD1 (5 bases). This receptor was obtained from a human donor with classical Hodgkin lymphoma. The CDR3 loop is CASSEELGDYGYTF. Here the CDR3 DNA reads TGTGCCAGCAGTGAAGAACTAGGGGACTATGGCTACACCTTC.